This T cell receptor (beta chain) was captured by sequencing in a study of shared clonotypes between healthy human individuals. The V gene's germline CDR1 is SGHRS and CDR2 YFSETQ. The CDR3 is 15 residues long. V was clipped by 2 bases and J by 4 bases; unmatched bases: 4. Measured with immunoSEQ multiplex PCR; TCRdb has only the in-frame clones, and not every one. This repertoire shows 2,500,000 or so clones, 80% to 95% found once; its top ten account for approximately 0.37%. The TCR was taken from a man aged 18 to 35 in good health. Some clones in this sample may be carry-over from other donors' samples. The rearrangement links TRBV5-1 to TRBJ2-2, with 8 bases fitting TRBD1. Sequenced input: naive CD4+ T cells from PBMCs. Regarding subset: CD45RA+ positively selected. CDR3 sequence (DNA): TGCGCCAGCAGCTTTCGAACAGGGGGCACCGGGGAGCTGTTTTTT. Protein product: CASSFRTGGTGELFF. The full variable domain, its missing parts supplied by reference TRBV5-1 and TRBJ2-2, is KAGVTQTPRYLIKTRGQQVTLSCSPISGHRSVSWYQQTPGQGLQFLFEYFSETQRNKGNFPGRFSGRQFSNSRSEMNVSTLELGDSALYLCASSFRTGGTGELFFGEGSRLTVL.